The text below deals with one T cell receptor beta chain. The data are from a study of cytomegalovirus exposure and HLA in healthy donors. This PCR relied on a set of 60 Vbeta primers and 13 Jbeta primers. In the authors' workflow: In a later analysis, of 80 million to 90 million unique beta chains, around 9.9 million appeared in at least two donors. Data came from immunoSEQ multiplex PCR; TCRdb stores just in-frame clones and leaves some out. The D gene and trimming were derived from the DNA, and the V and J assignments and clone size from that table. This sample carries fewer than 110,000 clones, approximately 84% of them seen once, and the ten largest clones take approximately 2.1%. The CDR3 sequence is 13 residues long. Germline CDR1 and CDR2: SGHAT and FQNNGV. With V trimmed by 5 bases and J by 8 bases, 5 bases remained unmatched.

The TCR originated in a man aged 25 to 45 in good health and CMV-seronegative. V and J are TRBV11-2 and TRBJ2-1; 8 bases match TRBD2. Material for sequencing was PBMCs. CDR3 sequence: CASSTGLVHEQFF. CDR3 nucleotides: TGTGCCAGCAGCACGGGACTAGTCCATGAGCAGTTCTTC.